The 29 T cell receptor beta chains reported below all come from one sample, sequenced in a study of STAT5B mutations in CD4+ large granular lymphocyte leukemia. Clones were sequenced by immunoSEQ multiplex PCR, and TCRdb holds only the in-frame ones, with some missing. The data show over 25,000 clones, about 76% seen once. The sequencing input was CD4+ T cells from blood buffy coats. These receptors came from a human donor in good health.

This chain links TRBV5-6 with TRBJ1-5; D call uncertain. Germline CDR1 reads SGHDT; CDR2 reads YYEEEE. V was trimmed by 0 bases and J by 4 bases, leaving 8 bases between them. This CDR3 has 14 amino acids. Written as DNA, the CDR3 is TGTGCCAGCAGCTTGGGAACAGTAAATCAGCCCCAGCATTTT. Protein: CASSLGTVNQPQHF.

The CDR3 is CASSLVGKSQGGNYGYTF. The CDR3 DNA reads TGTGCCAGCAGCTTAGTGGGAAAGTCGCAGGGGGGCAACTATGGCTACACCTTC. The chain combines TRBV7-2 with TRBJ1-2; TRBD1 aligns across 7 bases. The length of the CDR3 is 18 residues. Germline-derived CDR1 and CDR2 are SGHTA and FQGNSA. Trimming cost V 1 base and J 2 bases; bases outside gene matches: 13.

The genes are TRBV7-9 and TRBJ2-3, with D unclear. Germline CDR1 SEHNR, CDR2 FQNEAQ (reference sequence). This CDR3 is built from 16 residues. Trimming removed 5 bases at V and 0 bases at J, with 15 bases between. The CDR3 region is CASSRLMGSSTDTQYF. In DNA form, the CDR3 reads TGTGCCAGCAGCCGCCTGATGGGGTCCAGCACAGATACGCAGTATTTT.

The chain uses TRBV28 and TRBJ1-5, with a possible D match to TRBD1 (5 bases). This CDR3 region has 20 residues. CDR1 is MDHEN, CDR2 SYDVKM, per germline. Trimming left V 5 bases short and J 0 bases short, with 26 bases between. CDR3 bases: TGTGCCAGCAGTCCTCGCGCGGGCCAGGGATGGGGTAGTAGCAATCAGCCCCAGCATTTT. Translating gives CASSPRAGQGWGSSNQPQHF. Complete variable domain (other parts from reference TRBV28 and TRBJ1-5): DVKVTQSSRYLVKRTGEKVFLECVQDMDHENMFWYRQDPGLGLRLIYFSYDVKMKEKGDIPEGYSVSREKKERFSLILESASTNQTSMYLCASSPRAGQGWGSSNQPQHFGDGTRLSIL.

The rearrangement uses TRBV5-1 and TRBJ1-4; D unresolved. Per the germline V gene, CDR1 is SGHRS and CDR2 is YFSETQ. The CDR3 spans 14 residues. The V gene lost 1 base and the J gene lost 4 bases, with 8 bases spanning the gap. CDR3 region: CASSLRADNEKLFF. The DNA for the CDR3 is TGCGCCAGCAGCTTGAGGGCAGATAATGAAAAACTGTTTTTT.

V is TRBV6-6 and J is TRBJ2-2; maybe TRBD2 (5 bases). CDR3 length: 16 residues. Germline lookup yields CDR1 MNHNY and CDR2 SVGAGI (reference sequence). V lost 7 bases and J 6 bases, leaving 21 bases between the germline ends. This CDR3 is CASTLWERTPAGELFF. CDR3 DNA: TGTGCCAGCACCCTATGGGAGCGTACCCCCGCCGGGGAGCTGTTTTTT.

This sequence joins TRBV5-1 and TRBJ2-6; D not certain. This CDR3 comprises 15 residues. Germline V CDR1 and CDR2: SGHRS, YFSETQ. Trimming removed 6 bases at V and 2 bases at J, with 12 bases between. The DNA for the CDR3 is TGCGCCAGCATGCCCATAGAAACTGGGGCCAACGTCCTGACTTTC. This encodes CASMPIETGANVLTF.

This clone appeared a few times. This chain links TRBV9 with TRBJ1-5, with no clear D. CDR3 length: 14 amino acids. CDR1 is SGDLS, CDR2 YYNGEE, per germline. The V and J ends lost 0 bases and 6 bases respectively, with 10 bases between them. The CDR3, as DNA: TGTGCCAGCAGCGTAGGTCAGGCGGGTCAGCCCCAGCATTTT. Its translation is CASSVGQAGQPQHF.

This chain connects TRBV6-5 to TRBJ2-1; the D gene is possibly TRBD1 (6 bases). The CDR3 is 15 amino acids. Germline V gene lookup returns CDR1 MNHEY and CDR2 SVGAGI. V lost 4 bases and J 9 bases, leaving 19 bases between the germline ends. CDR3 nucleotides: TGTGCCAGCAGTTCGTTACAATCTCAAGGGGGTGAGCAGTTCTTC. Protein product: CASSSLQSQGGEQFF.

Only a few counts were recorded for this clone. The chain is built from TRBV4-2 and TRBJ2-2; D is possibly TRBD1 or TRBD2 (5 bases each). The CDR3 extends over 18 amino acids. Trimming removed 0 bases from V and 1 base from J, with 15 bases in between. Germline V CDR1 and CDR2: LGHNA, YNFKEQ. The chain's CDR3 is CASSQDIGAMVNTGELFF. The CDR3, as DNA: TGTGCCAGCAGCCAAGATATCGGGGCCATGGTGAACACCGGGGAGCTGTTTTTT.

The CDR3 nucleotides read TGTGCCAGCAGCTTAGTTGCGAGCACAGATACGCAGTATTTT. As protein: CASSLVASTDTQYF. This rearrangement joins TRBV11-2 to TRBJ2-3, with D unclear. Trimming shortened V by 1 base and J by 0 bases, and 5 bases separated the two germline ends. CDR3 length: 14 residues. CDR1 SGHAT and CDR2 FQNNGV come from the germline V gene.

CDR3 in amino acids: CSGGDPSSGQYF. Here the CDR3 DNA reads TGCAGCGGGGGGGATCCTTCTTCTGGCCAGTACTTC. The V and J genes are TRBV29-1 and TRBJ2-5, with D perhaps TRBD2 (6 bases). CDR1 and CDR2 (germline): SQVTM, ANQGSEA. V lost 7 bases and J 10 bases, leaving 19 bases between the germline ends. The CDR3 has 12 residues.

The V gene is TRBV7-8, the J gene TRBJ2-3; no clear D. Per the germline V gene, CDR1 is SGHVS and CDR2 is FQNEAQ. CDR3 size: 14 residues. Deletions cut 4 bases from V and 3 bases from J, with 11 bases between. The CDR3 loop reads CASSSALPTDTQYF. The CDR3 DNA follows: TGTGCCAGCAGCTCAGCTCTCCCTACAGATACGCAGTATTTT. Full variable domain (remainder filled in from reference TRBV7-8 and TRBJ2-3): GAGVSQSPRYKVAKRGQDVALRCDPISGHVSLFWYQQALGQGPEFLTYFQNEAQLDKSGLPSDRFFAERPEGSVSTLKIQRTQQEDSAVYLCASSSALPTDTQYFGPGTRLTVL.

The chain carries TRBV10-3 and TRBJ2-3; 13 bases align to TRBD2. This CDR3 spans 18 amino acids. In germline, CDR1 is ENHRY, CDR2 SYGVKD. The V segment lost 0 bases and the J segment 4 bases; nucleotides outside the gene matches: 7. CDR3 in amino acids: CAISESVRTSGSPDTQYF. In nucleotides, the CDR3 is TGTGCCATCAGTGAGTCCGTGAGGACTAGCGGGAGCCCAGATACGCAGTATTTT.

The chain employs TRBV18 and TRBJ1-1; D uncertain. Germline lookup yields CDR1 KGHSH and CDR2 LQKENI. The CDR3 runs 14 residues. V dropped 3 bases and J dropped 4 bases, with 12 bases sitting between them. CDR3: CASSPEAWGTEAFF. Written as DNA, the CDR3 is TGTGCCAGCTCACCGGAAGCGTGGGGCACTGAAGCTTTCTTT.

The rearrangement joins TRBV19 to TRBJ1-1; TRBD1 agrees at 10 bases. Germline CDR1 LNHDA, CDR2 SQIVND (reference sequence). The CDR3 is 13 amino acids. V shed 4 bases, J shed 7 bases, and the junction held 3 bases outside the gene matches. Here the CDR3 reads CASSTRTGGEAFF. In DNA, the CDR3 is TGTGCCAGTAGTACACGGACAGGGGGTGAAGCTTTCTTT.

This clone was detected only once. V gene TRBV7-8 combines with J gene TRBJ2-2; 12 nucleotides match TRBD2. V shed 7 bases and J 7 bases; nucleotides not matched to a gene: 10. This CDR3 spans 16 amino acids. Germline V CDR1 and CDR2: SGHVS, FQNEAQ. This CDR3 reads CASTLGLAGSGGELFF. The CDR3 bases are TGTGCCAGCACCCTCGGACTAGCGGGATCGGGCGGGGAGCTGTTTTTT.

The chain uses TRBV5-1 and TRBJ1-2; D is unresolved. The CDR3 runs 14 residues. V was pared by 0 bases and J by 2 bases, with 8 bases between. Germline values: CDR1 SGHRS, CDR2 YFSETQ. The CDR3 sequence: CASSLGSENYGYTF. The CDR3 DNA follows: TGCGCCAGCAGCTTGGGGTCAGAGAACTATGGCTACACCTTC.

This clone was seen a single time. The V gene is TRBV5-4, the J gene TRBJ1-1, with 7 bases fitting TRBD1. This CDR3 has 13 amino acids. Germline V gene data show CDR1 as SGHNT and CDR2 as YYREEE (reference sequence). Losses at the gene ends were 4 bases for V and 4 bases for J; bases not matched to a gene: 4. CDR3 loop: CASSRTGVTEAFF. The CDR3 nucleotides read TGTGCCAGCAGCAGAACAGGGGTCACTGAAGCTTTCTTT.

CDR3 amino acids: CASSTRQLLNEKLFF. The CDR3 region has the DNA TGTGCCAGCAGTACCCGACAGCTACTTAATGAAAAACTGTTTTTT. This chain joins TRBV6-5 and TRBJ1-4; weak D call: TRBD1 (5 bases). The CDR3 totals 15 residues. Germline CDR1 MNHEY, CDR2 SVGAGI. Trimming took off 5 bases at V and 4 bases at J, with 14 bases between the two ends.

This chain joins TRBV6-5 and TRBJ2-3; TRBD1 matches at 10 bases. CDR1 and CDR2 (germline): MNHEY, SVGAGI. The CDR3 totals 15 residues. V gave up 5 bases and J gave up 4 bases; unmatched junction bases: 6. CDR3 sequence reads: CASSGTGAVADTQYF. The DNA of the CDR3 is TGTGCCAGCAGTGGGACAGGGGCAGTCGCAGATACGCAGTATTTT.

The chain combines TRBV27 with TRBJ1-1, with unresolved D. Trimming removed 3 bases at V and 4 bases at J, with 12 bases between. The germline V gene has CDR1 MNHEY and CDR2 SMNVEV (reference sequence). The CDR3 runs 14 residues. The CDR3 DNA reads TGTGCCAGCAGTTTTAGACGGCAAACCACTGAAGCTTTCTTT. Residues: CASSFRRQTTEAFF.

The J gene is TRBJ1-5, the V gene TRBV7-2, with D unclear. Trimming left V 2 bases short and J 0 bases short, with 8 bases between. The CDR3 sequence is 15 residues long. Germline-derived CDR1 and CDR2 are SGHTA and FQGNSA. The CDR3 region is CASSLSIYSNQPQHF. CDR3 nucleotides: TGTGCCAGCAGCTTATCCATCTATAGCAATCAGCCCCAGCATTTT.

The chain recombines TRBV18 with TRBJ1-1; tentatively, D is TRBD1 (5 bases). Germline CDR1 is KGHSH and CDR2 is LQKENI. The CDR3 length is 14 residues. Trimming took 2 bases from V and 0 from J, leaving 7 bases between them. The chain's CDR3 is CASSPTGLNTEAFF. CDR3 nucleotides: TGTGCCAGCTCACCAACAGGTCTGAACACTGAAGCTTTCTTT.

J is TRBJ2-3 and V is TRBV28; perhaps TRBD2 as D (5 bases). This CDR3 region has 16 residues. From germline, CDR1 is MDHEN and CDR2 SYDVKM. V was clipped by 4 bases and J by 4 bases, with 18 bases between them. In DNA form, the CDR3 reads TGTGCCAGCAGTTCCCCGTGGACTCGCGGCGCAGATACGCAGTATTTT. This encodes CASSSPWTRGADTQYF.

The gene calls are TRBV9 and TRBJ2-7; D might be TRBD1 (5 bases). CDR3 length equals 14 residues. With 0 bases removed from V and 6 bases from J, the gap between germline ends came to 13 bases. Germline V gives CDR1 SGDLS, CDR2 YYNGEE. CDR3 nucleotide sequence: TGTGCCAGCAGCGTAGACCCGGACACCACCGAGCAGTACTTC. This codes for CASSVDPDTTEQYF.

The chain joins TRBV9 to TRBJ2-7; 10 positions match TRBD1. The CDR3 has 14 amino acids. Germline values: CDR1 SGDLS, CDR2 YYNGEE. Trimming cost V 2 bases and J 2 bases; bases outside gene matches: 1. In DNA form, the CDR3 reads TGTGCCAGCAGCGTCGGGACAGGGGCCTACGAGCAGTACTTC. This encodes CASSVGTGAYEQYF.

Only a few counts were recorded for this clone. This chain connects TRBV18 to TRBJ2-3; D not resolved. The CDR3 runs to 13 residues. The germline CDR1 and CDR2 sequences are KGHSH and LQKENI. V was trimmed by 2 bases and J by 2 bases, leaving 5 bases between them. CDR3 residues: CASSPVYTDTQYF. The CDR3 bases are TGTGCCAGCTCACCAGTGTACACAGATACGCAGTATTTT.

The rearrangement links TRBV28 to TRBJ1-2, with D perhaps TRBD1 (5 bases). Per the germline V gene, CDR1 is MDHEN and CDR2 is SYDVKM. This CDR3 is 17 amino acids long. V was pared by 2 bases and J by 8 bases, with 24 bases between. DNA of the CDR3: TGTGCCAGCAGTTTACCCTACCACTACACAGGTCCCGAGGGCTACACCTTC. Its translation is CASSLPYHYTGPEGYTF.